This T cell receptor (beta chain) was retrieved from a study of CD8+CD57+ T cells in acquired aplastic anemia (dated by TCRdb to the late 2010s). About the full investigation: Extracted DNA from sorted CD4+ and CD8+ cells averaged around 3.3 ug, ranging from roughly 0.17 to 30 ug. CD8+CD57+ expansion was defined as a frequency above the mean frequency observed in healthy subjects.

Patients chosen for sequencing had shown expansion of CD8+CD57+ cells by flow cytometry. Severe acquired aplastic anemia was diagnosed in all patients according to International Study of Aplastic Anemia and Agranulocytosis and Camitta criteria. At the time blood was sampled, none of the patients had received any therapy. In the study, sorted CD4+ and CD8+ blood T cells from patients with severe aplastic anemia and from healthy subjects underwent deep sequencing of TCR repertoires. Patients were enrolled under clinicaltrials.gov protocols 00001620, 01623167, 00001397, 00071045, 00081523 and 00961064 in the USA. Ficoll-Paque density gradient centrifugation was used to isolate peripheral blood mononuclear cells. Before DNA extraction, CD4+ and CD8+ T cells were sorted with FACS or magnetic beads. The investigation overall reported the following: CD8+ Simpson's diversity did not differ significantly between patients and healthy controls (P=0.060). Fewer than 30 CD8+ CDR3 sequences were found in both patients and controls but appeared to be highly expressed in patients and within the immunodominant clones of the patients.

Genomic DNA was used as template for profiling of TCR beta VDJ combinations and CDR3 sequences. An Illumina HiSeq 2000 was used for TCR repertoire sequencing. The published analysis was carried out like this. TRBV/TRBJ rearrangement plots, CDR3 size and DJ length profiles, and Simpson's diversity index were used to assess repertoires. The immunodominant clone was defined as the most abundant DNA sequence in deep sequencing data. CDR3 amino acid sequences were screened for sharing across subjects and were compared with published repertoires and the VDJdb database. TCRdb trimmed public reads at Q25 via fastp, called clones via MiXCR and kept in-frame beta chains. Rows with a matching CDR3 protein are joined into one entry that keeps the most common DNA and genes. The authors' filters were not applied to this entry. Recorded for this sample are roughly 200,000 distinct CDR3 sequences; 65% of them occurred a single time. Roughly 53% of the sample is held by the ten biggest clonotypes.

Remarks on this clonotype: The antigen this receptor binds is unknown. No base qualities exist here, and no much larger clone lies one base off it.

The CDR1 and CDR2 encoded by the germline V gene are SNHLY and FYNNEI. From the cysteine through the phenylalanine, the CDR3 covers 15 amino acids. Only the CDR3 DNA stays, 45 bases, in frame from base 1. Relative to germline, V is missing 6 bases and J is missing 2 bases, with 8 bases of the junction outside any gene match. The sequence was obtained from a human donor with aplastic anemia. This chain joins TRBV2 to TRBJ2-7; the central 9 bases match TRBD1. Sequencing was done on a sample of sorted CD4+, CD8+, or CD8+CD57+ T cells (not recorded which) from PBMCs. The DNA reads TGTGCCAGCAGCCCGGACAGGGGAGGAACCTACGAGCAGTACTTC. It specifies CASSPDRGGTYEQYF.